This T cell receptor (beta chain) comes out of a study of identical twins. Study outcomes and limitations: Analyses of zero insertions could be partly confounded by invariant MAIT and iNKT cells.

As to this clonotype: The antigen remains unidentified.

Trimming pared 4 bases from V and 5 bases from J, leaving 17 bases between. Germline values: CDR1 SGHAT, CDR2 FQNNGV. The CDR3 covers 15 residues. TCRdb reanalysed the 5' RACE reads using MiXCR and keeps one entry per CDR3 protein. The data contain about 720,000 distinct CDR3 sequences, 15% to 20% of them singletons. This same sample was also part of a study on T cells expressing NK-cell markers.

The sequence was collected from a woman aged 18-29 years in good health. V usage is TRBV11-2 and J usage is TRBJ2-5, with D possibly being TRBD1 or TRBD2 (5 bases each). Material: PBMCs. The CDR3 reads CASSSKLRGGETQYF. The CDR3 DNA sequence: TGTGCCAGCAGCTCGAAACTCCGGGGCGGGGAGACCCAGTACTTC.